A single sample is the source of the 8 T cell receptor beta chains below, sequenced in a study of blood T cell repertoires in COVID-19. Using immunoSEQ multiplex PCR, the repertoire was profiled, and TCRdb retains in-frame clones only, with some absent. Here the sample spans 85,000 to 95,000 clones, over 75% being singletons. Sequencing used peripheral blood. These receptors were obtained from a human donor with acute or convalescent COVID-19. The donor label of this sample is uncertain.

The chain couples TRBV5-1 to TRBJ2-1, with 9 bases aligning to TRBD2. CDR3 size: 16 residues. After removal of 4 bases from V and 9 bases from J, the junction contained 14 bases not matched to a gene. Germline values: CDR1 SGHRS, CDR2 YFSETQ. The CDR3, as DNA: TGCGCCAGCAGCCCTGGGGGAGCGGGGGGAGGGAGTGAGCAGTTCTTC. This translates into CASSPGGAGGGSEQFF.

The count of this clone is one. The rearrangement uses TRBV7-2 and TRBJ2-1, with 8 bases lining up with TRBD2. Germline trimming cut 0 bases from V and 2 bases from J; bases unmatched to any gene: 12. The CDR3 spans 19 residues. Per the germline V gene, CDR1 is SGHTA and CDR2 is FQGNSA. The CDR3 bases are TGTGCCAGCAGCTTAGCGTGGGGGACTAGTTGGGTGGCCTACAATGAGCAGTTCTTC. Translated, it gives CASSLAWGTSWVAYNEQFF.

This clone was seen only a few times. V is TRBV4-3 and J is TRBJ1-5, with D possibly TRBD1 on 5 matching bases. Germline loops: CDR1 LGHNA, CDR2 YSLEER. V shed 1 base and J shed 2 bases, with 9 bases lying between them. The CDR3 sequence is 15 residues long. CDR3 coding DNA: TGCGCCAGCAGCCAAGGAAGGGGTGGCAATCAGCCCCAGCATTTT. Translated, it gives CASSQGRGGNQPQHF.

The chain recombines TRBV28 with TRBJ2-5, with 8 bases fitting TRBD2. V shed 7 bases, J shed 2 bases, and the junction held 6 bases outside the gene matches. The CDR3 is made up of 14 amino acids. Germline CDR1 reads MDHEN; CDR2 reads SYDVKM. The CDR3 nucleotides are TGTGCCAGCACCGGGGGGGCTCTTCAAGAGACCCAGTACTTC. Amino acids: CASTGGALQETQYF.

The rearrangement uses TRBV3-1 (or the pseudogene TRBV3-2) and TRBJ2-7; 7 bases fit TRBD1. The CDR3 covers 15 residues. Germline CDR1 reads LGHDT; CDR2 reads YNNKEL (reference sequence). J gave up 1 base and V 4 bases, and 7 bases lay outside the gene matches. The CDR3 DNA reads as TGTGCCAGCAGCCCTCCCGGACAGGAGTCCTACGAGCAGTACTTC. This encodes CASSPPGQESYEQYF.

The gene calls are TRBV16 and TRBJ2-7, with TRBD1 identical over 7 bases. Germline trimming cut 7 bases from V and 4 bases from J; bases unmatched to any gene: 7. This CDR3 has 13 amino acids. Germline CDR1 reads KGHSY; CDR2 reads FQNENV. The CDR3 nucleotides read TGTGCCAGCACCGGGACAGCCCTATACGAGCAGTACTTC. Translating gives CASTGTALYEQYF.

This clone appeared a few times. The V call is TRBV6-5, the J call TRBJ2-3; D might be TRBD1 (5 bases). Germline V gene sequence: CDR1 MNHEY, CDR2 SVGAGI. Trimming shortened V by 7 bases and J by 3 bases, and 14 bases separated the two germline ends. The CDR3 is 14 residues long. The CDR3 spells CASIGRARTDTQYF. The DNA of the CDR3 is TGTGCCAGCATCGGCAGGGCTAGGACAGATACGCAGTATTTT.

V usage is TRBV29-1 and J usage is TRBJ1-1, with D perhaps TRBD1 (5 bases). Trimming pared 4 bases from V and 3 bases from J, leaving 12 bases between. From germline, CDR1 is SQVTM and CDR2 ANQGSEA. The CDR3 is 13 residues long. CDR3 amino acids: CSVVGGVDTEAFF. DNA of the CDR3: TGCAGCGTTGTTGGGGGGGTGGACACTGAAGCTTTCTTT.